This T cell receptor (beta chain) was found in a study of blood T cell repertoires in COVID-19. Study context: COVID-19 samples collected from the United States, Italy and Spain covered acute and convalescent phases.

This clone is a singleton in its sample. Profiling relied on immunoSEQ multiplex PCR, and the TCRdb table lists in-frame clones only, not all of them. The data show roughly 140,000 clones, around 86% seen once. The germline CDR1 and CDR2 sequences are KGHSH and LQKENI. This CDR3 is 14 amino acids long. V shed 6 bases and J shed 8 bases, with 19 bases lying between them. The chain joins TRBV18 to TRBJ1-2; D ambiguous. This TCR was sampled from a human donor in a cohort sampled during active COVID-19. The sequenced sample was peripheral blood. In DNA form, the CDR3 reads TGTGCCAGCTCCCAAGAGGTTAGCGGAGAAGGCTACACCTTC. Translating gives CASSQEVSGEGYTF.